This T cell receptor beta chain was captured by sequencing in a study of regulatory T cells in long-lasting Graves disease. Across the whole study: In persistent Graves' disease, antithyroid drugs had been taken for over 5 years and TSH receptor antibodies stayed positive. General study results and limits: The number of shared public clonotypes was higher in persistent patients (around 2,700) than new patients (more than 850).

This clonotype was seen at least ten times. What it binds is not known. Investigators prepared the TCR beta libraries by applying iRepertoire HTBI primers and Arm-PCR of CDR3 regions. TCRdb reprocessed the multiplex PCR reads with MiXCR, giving one entry per CDR3 protein. Of roughly 450,000 distinct CDR3 sequences in the sample, around 20% were seen once. From germline, CDR1 is LGHDT and CDR2 YNNKEL (reference sequence). With 4 bases clipped from V and 0 bases from J, the junction kept 4 bases outside the gene matches. The CDR3 runs to 16 residues. Noted time point: persistent/refractory GD, antithyroid drugs over 5 years with positive TRAb. RNA from PBMCs was the source of the TCR library. In Xi'an, China, an endocrinology department was the source of patients.

The rearrangement joins TRBV3-1 to TRBJ2-2, with TRBD2 matching over 8 bases. This specimen was peripheral blood mononuclear cells (PBMCs), taken when the disease was refractory, from a patient treated with antithyroid drugs. The TCR sequence derives from a female donor with Graves disease. The CDR3 sequence is CASSRRSGANTGELFF. The CDR3 nucleotides are TGTGCCAGCAGCCGCCGTAGCGGGGCGAACACCGGGGAGCTGTTTTTT.